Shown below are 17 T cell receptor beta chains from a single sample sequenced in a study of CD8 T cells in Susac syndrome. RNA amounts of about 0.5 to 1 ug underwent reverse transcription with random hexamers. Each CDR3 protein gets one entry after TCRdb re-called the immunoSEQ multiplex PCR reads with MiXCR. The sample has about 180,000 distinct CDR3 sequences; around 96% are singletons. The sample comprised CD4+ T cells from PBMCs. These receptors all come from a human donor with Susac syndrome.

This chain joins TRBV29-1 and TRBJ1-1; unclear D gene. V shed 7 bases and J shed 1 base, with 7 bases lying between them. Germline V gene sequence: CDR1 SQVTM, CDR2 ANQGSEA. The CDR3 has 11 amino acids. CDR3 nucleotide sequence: TGCAGCGGAGAGGAGAACACTGAAGCTTTCTTT. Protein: CSGEENTEAFF.

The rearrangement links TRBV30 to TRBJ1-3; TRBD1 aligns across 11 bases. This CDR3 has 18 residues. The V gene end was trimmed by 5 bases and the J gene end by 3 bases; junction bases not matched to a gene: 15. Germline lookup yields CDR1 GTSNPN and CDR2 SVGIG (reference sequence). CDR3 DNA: TGTGCCTGGGGACAGGGGGCCGCAGGGCGCGCATTTGGAAACACCATATATTTT. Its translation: CAWGQGAAGRAFGNTIYF.

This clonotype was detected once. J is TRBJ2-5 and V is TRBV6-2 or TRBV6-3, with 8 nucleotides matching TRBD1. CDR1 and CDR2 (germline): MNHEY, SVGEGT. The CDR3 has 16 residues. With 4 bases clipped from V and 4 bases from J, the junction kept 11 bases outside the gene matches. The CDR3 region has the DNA TGTGCCAGCAGTTCCCCGACAGGGGTCGAGAGAGAGACCCAGTACTTC. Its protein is CASSSPTGVERETQYF.

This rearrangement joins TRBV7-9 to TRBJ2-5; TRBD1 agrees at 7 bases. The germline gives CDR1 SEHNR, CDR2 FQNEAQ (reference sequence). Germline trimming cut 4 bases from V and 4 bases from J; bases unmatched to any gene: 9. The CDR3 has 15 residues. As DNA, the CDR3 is TGTGCCAGCAGCTCGGGACAGATTCTCCTAGAGACCCAGTACTTC. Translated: CASSSGQILLETQYF.

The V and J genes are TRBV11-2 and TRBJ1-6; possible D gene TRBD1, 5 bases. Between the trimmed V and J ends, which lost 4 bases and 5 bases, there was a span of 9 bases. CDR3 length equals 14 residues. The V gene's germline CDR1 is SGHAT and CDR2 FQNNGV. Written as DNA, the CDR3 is TGTGCCAGCAGCTCCGACAGCAATAATTCACCCCTCCACTTT. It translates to CASSSDSNNSPLHF. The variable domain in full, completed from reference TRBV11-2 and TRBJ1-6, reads EAGVAQSPRYKIIEKRQSVAFWCNPISGHATLYWYQQILGQGPKLLIQFQNNGVVDDSQLPKDRFSAERLKGVDSTLKIQPAKLEDSAVYLCASSSDSNNSPLHFGNGTRLTVT.

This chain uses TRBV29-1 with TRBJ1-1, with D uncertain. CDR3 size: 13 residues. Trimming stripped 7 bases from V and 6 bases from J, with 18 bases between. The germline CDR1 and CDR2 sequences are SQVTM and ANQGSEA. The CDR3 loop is CSAGLRLVPEAFF. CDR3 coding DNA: TGCAGCGCCGGGCTCCGGTTGGTTCCTGAAGCTTTCTTT.

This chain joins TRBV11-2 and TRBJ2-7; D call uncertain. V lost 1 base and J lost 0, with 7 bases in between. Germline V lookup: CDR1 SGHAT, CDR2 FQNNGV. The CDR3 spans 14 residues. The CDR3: CASSLGSISYEQYF. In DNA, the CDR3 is TGTGCCAGCAGCTTAGGCAGTATCTCCTACGAGCAGTACTTC.

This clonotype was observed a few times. CDR3 residues: CASRPGGETQYF. CDR3 sequence (DNA): TGTGCCAGCCGGCCCGGGGGAGAGACCCAGTACTTC. The chain joins TRBV2 to TRBJ2-5; weak D call: TRBD2 (6 bases). V gave up 8 bases and J gave up 4 bases, with 11 bases separating them. Germline CDR1 and CDR2: SNHLY and FYNNEI. This CDR3 contains 12 residues. Full variable domain (outside the CDR3, taken from reference TRBV2 and TRBJ2-5): EPEVTQTPSHQVTQMGQEVILRCVPISNHLYFYWYRQILGQKVEFLVSFYNNEISEKSEIFDDQFSVERPDGSNFTLKIRSTKLEDSAMYFCASRPGGETQYFGPGTRLLVL.

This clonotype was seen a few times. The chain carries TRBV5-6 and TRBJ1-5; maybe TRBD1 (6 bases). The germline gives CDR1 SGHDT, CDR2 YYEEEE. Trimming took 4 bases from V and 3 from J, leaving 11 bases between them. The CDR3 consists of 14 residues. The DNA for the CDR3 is TGTGCCAGCAGCGCTCCGGGGGCCAATCAGCCCCAGCATTTT. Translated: CASSAPGANQPQHF.

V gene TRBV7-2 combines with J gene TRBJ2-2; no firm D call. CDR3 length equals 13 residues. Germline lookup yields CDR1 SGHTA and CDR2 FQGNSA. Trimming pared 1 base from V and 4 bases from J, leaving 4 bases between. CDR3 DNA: TGTGCCAGCAGCTTAGATGTCACCGGGGAGCTGTTTTTT. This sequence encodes CASSLDVTGELFF.

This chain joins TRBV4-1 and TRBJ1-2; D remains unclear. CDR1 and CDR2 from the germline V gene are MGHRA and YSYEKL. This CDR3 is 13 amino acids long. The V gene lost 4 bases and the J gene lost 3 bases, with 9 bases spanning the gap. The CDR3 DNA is TGCGCCAGCAGCCCCCTCGTGTACTATGGCTACACCTTC. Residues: CASSPLVYYGYTF.

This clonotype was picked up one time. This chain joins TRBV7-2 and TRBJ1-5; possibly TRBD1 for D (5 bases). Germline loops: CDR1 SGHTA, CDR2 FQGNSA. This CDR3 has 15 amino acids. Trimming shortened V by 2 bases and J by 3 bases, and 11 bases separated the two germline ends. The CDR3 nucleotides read TGTGCCAGCAGCTTAATGAAGGGGCCCAATCAGCCCCAGCATTTT. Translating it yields CASSLMKGPNQPQHF.

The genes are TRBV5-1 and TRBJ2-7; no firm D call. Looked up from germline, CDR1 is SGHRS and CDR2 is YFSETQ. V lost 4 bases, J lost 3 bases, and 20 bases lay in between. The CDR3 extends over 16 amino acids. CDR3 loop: CASSPLQADSGYEQYF. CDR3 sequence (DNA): TGCGCCAGCAGCCCCCTGCAGGCAGACTCGGGCTACGAGCAGTACTTC.

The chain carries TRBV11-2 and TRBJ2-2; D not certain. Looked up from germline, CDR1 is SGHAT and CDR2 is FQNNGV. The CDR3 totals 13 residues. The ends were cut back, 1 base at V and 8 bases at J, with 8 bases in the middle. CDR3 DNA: TGTGCCAGCAGCTTAGCTCCCACAGGGGAGCTGTTTTTT. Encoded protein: CASSLAPTGELFF.

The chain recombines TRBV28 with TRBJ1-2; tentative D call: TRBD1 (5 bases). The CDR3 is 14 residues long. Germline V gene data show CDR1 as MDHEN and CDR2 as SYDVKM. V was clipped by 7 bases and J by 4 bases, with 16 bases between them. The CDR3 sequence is CASITGGGSYGYTF. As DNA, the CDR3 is TGTGCCAGCATCACGGGCGGGGGTTCCTATGGCTACACCTTC.

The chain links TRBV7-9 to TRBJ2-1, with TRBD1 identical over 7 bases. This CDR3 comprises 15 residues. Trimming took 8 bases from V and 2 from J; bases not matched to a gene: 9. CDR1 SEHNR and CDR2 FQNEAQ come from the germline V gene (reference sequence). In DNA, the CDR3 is TGTGCCAGCTTGGACCAGGGGGTACCCTACAATGAGCAGTTCTTC. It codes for CASLDQGVPYNEQFF.

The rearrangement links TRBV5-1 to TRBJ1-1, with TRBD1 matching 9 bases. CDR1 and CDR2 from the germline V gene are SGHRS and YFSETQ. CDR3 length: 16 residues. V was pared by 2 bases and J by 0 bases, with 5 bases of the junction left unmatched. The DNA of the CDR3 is TGCGCCAGCAGCTTCACAGGGGGCCTCATGAACACTGAAGCTTTCTTT. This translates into CASSFTGGLMNTEAFF.